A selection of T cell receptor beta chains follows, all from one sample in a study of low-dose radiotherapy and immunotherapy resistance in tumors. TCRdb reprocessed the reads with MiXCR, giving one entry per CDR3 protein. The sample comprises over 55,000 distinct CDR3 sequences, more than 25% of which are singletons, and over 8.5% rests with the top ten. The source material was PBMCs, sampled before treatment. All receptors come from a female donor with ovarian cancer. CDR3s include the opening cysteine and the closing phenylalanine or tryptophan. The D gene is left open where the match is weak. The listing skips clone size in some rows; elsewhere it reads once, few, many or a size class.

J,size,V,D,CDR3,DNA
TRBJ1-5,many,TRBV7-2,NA,CASSLAGSGWGQPQHF,TGTGCCAGCAGCTTAGCAGGTTCAGGGTGGGGTCAGCCCCAGCATTTT
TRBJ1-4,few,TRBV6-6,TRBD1,CASEGQGSEKLFF,TGTGCCAGCGAGGGACAGGGGAGCGAAAAACTGTTTTTT
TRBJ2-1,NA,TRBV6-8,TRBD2,CASSAGAGERAGEQFF,TGTGCCAGCAGCGCAGGTGCGGGAGAAAGGGCGGGTGAGCAGTTCTTC
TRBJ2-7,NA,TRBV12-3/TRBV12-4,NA,CASSTSREQYF,NA
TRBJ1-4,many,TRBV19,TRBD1,CASSMDRGGKLFF,TGTGCCAGTAGTATGGACAGGGGAGGAAAACTGTTTTTT
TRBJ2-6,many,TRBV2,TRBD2,CASRLASGRVSGANVLTF,TGTGCCAGCAGACTCGCTAGCGGGAGGGTCTCTGGGGCCAACGTCCTGACTTTC
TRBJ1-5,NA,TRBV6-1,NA,CASSEGEGQPQHF,TGTGCCAGCAGTGAAGGGGAGGGTCAGCCCCAGCATTTT
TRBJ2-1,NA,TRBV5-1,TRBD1,CASSFGQGGEQFF,TGCGCCAGCAGCTTCGGACAGGGAGGTGAGCAGTTCTTC
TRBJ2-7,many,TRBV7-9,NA,CASSPLTGSLGEQYF,TGTGCCAGCAGCCCCCTGACAGGAAGCCTTGGCGAGCAGTACTTC
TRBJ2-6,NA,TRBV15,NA,CATSRVGSGANVLTF,TGTGCCACCAGCAGAGTAGGTTCTGGGGCCAACGTCCTGACTTTC
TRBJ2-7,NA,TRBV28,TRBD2,CASSLATSGISEQYF,TGTGCCAGCAGTTTGGCGACTAGCGGGATTAGCGAGCAGTACTTC
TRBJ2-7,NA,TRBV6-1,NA,CASSRTVYEQYF,TGTGCCAGCAGCCGGACAGTTTACGAGCAGTACTTC
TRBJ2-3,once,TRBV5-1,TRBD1,CASSLDVTGSDTQYF,TGCGCCAGCAGCCTGGACGTGACAGGGTCAGATACGCAGTATTTT
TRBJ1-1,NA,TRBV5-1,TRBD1,CASSWGTAMNTEAFF,TGCGCCAGCAGCTGGGGGACAGCCATGAACACTGAAGCTTTCTTT
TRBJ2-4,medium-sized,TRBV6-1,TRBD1,CASSEAARGRRDF,TGTGCCAGCAGTGAAGCGGCAAGGGGGCGCCGCGACTTC
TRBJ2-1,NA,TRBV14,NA,CASSPRSSSYNEQFF,TGTGCCAGCAGCCCCCGGTCGAGCTCCTACAATGAGCAGTTCTTC
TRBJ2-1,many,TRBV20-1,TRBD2,CGTSSPLDEQFF,TGCGGGACTAGCTCCCCGTTGGATGAGCAGTTCTTC
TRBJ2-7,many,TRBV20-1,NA,CSARFGLLSYEQYF,TGCAGTGCTAGATTTGGACTCCTATCCTACGAGCAGTACTTC
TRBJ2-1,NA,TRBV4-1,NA,CASSQPQATLSYNEQFF,TGTGCCAGCAGCCAACCACAGGCGACACTTAGCTACAATGAGCAGTTCTTC
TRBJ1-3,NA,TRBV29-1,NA,CSVVTTGSGNTIYF,TGCAGCGTAGTTACTACAGGGTCTGGAAACACCATATATTTT
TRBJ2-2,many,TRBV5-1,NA,CASSLTSGELFF,TGCGCCAGCAGCTTAACTTCCGGGGAGCTGTTTTTT
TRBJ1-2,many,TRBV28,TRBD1,CASYSGDRVGVYTF,TGTGCCAGCTACTCTGGGGACAGGGTCGGGGTCTACACCTTC
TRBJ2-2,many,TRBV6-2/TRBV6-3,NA,CASRETNTGELFF,TGTGCCAGCAGGGAAACGAACACCGGGGAGCTGTTTTTT